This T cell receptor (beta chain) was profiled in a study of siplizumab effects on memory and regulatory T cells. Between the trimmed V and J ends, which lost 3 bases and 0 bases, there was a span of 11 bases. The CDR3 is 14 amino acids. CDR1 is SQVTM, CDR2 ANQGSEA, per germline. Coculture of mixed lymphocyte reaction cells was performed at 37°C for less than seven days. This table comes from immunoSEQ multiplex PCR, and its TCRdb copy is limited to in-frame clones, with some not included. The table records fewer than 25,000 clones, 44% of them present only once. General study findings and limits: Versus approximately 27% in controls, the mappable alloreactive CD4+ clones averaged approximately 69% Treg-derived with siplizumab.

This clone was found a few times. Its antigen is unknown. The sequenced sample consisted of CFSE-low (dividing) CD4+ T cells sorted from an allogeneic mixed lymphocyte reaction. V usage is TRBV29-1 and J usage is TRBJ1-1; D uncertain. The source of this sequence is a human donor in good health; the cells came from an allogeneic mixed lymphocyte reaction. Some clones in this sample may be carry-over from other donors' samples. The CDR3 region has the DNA TGCAGCGTTGAGGTGCGGAGTATGAACACTGAAGCTTTCTTT. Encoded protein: CSVEVRSMNTEAFF. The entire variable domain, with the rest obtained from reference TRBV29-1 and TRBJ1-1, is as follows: SAVISQKPSRDICQRGTSLTIQCQVDSQVTMMFWYRQQPGQSLTLIATANQGSEATYESGFVIDKFPISRPNLTFSTLTVSNMSPEDSSIYLCSVEVRSMNTEAFFGQGTRLTVV.